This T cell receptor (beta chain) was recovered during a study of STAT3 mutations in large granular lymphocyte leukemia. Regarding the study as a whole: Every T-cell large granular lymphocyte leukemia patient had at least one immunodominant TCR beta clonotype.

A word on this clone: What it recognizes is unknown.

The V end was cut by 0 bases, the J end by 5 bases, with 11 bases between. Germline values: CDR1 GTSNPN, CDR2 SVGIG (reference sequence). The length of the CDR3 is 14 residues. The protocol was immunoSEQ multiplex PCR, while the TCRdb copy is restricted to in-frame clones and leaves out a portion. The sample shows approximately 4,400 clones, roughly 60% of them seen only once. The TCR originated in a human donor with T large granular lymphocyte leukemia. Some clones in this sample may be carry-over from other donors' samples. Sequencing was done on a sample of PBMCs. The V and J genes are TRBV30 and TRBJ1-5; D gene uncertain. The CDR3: CAWSVGPADQPQHF. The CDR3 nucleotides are TGTGCCTGGAGTGTTGGTCCGGCGGATCAGCCCCAGCATTTT.